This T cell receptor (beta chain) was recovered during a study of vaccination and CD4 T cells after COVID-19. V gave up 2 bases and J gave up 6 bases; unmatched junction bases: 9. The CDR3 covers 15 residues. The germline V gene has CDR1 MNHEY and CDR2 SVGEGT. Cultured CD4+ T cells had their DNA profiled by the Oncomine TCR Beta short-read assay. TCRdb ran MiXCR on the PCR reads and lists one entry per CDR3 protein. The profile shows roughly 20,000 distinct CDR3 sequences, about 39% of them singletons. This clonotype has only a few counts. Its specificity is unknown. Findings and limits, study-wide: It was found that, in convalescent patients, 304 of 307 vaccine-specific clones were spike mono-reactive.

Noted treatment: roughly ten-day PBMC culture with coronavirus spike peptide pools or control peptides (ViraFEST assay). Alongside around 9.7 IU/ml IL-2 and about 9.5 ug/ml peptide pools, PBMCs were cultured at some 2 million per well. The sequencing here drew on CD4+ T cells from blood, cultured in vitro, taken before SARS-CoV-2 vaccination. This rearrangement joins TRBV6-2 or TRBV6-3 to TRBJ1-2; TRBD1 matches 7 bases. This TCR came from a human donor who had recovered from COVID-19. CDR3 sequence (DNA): TGTGCCAGCAGTTACCGGCCAGGGGGTTTGGATGGCTACACCTTC. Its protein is CASSYRPGGLDGYTF.